The 31 T cell receptor beta chains below were found in one sample sequenced in a study of cytomegalovirus exposure and HLA in healthy donors (dated by TCRdb to about 2017). Libraries were prepared through the immunoSEQ multiplex PCR assay. The multiplex PCR relied on a mix of 60 forward primers for TCR Vbeta segments and 13 reverse primers for TCR Jbeta segments. In TCRdb, the immuneACCESS table is reduced to in-frame sequences with V and J assigned. These tables do not hold every clone; where another copy was compared, an unresolved V gene accounts for under half, and the others remain unexplained. Present in this sample are about 110,000 clones, roughly 12% of which were seen just once. The ten most abundant clones make up 16% of the sample. The sample comprised PBMCs. These receptors were collected from a man aged 35-49 years in good health and CMV-seropositive.

This clone has just a few counts. This chain uses TRBV7-3 with TRBJ2-2, with TRBD1 matching 9 bases. CDR1 is SGHTA and CDR2 is FQGTGA in the germline V gene. The trim removed 5 bases at V and 7 bases at J, leaving 8 bases unmatched. This CDR3 has 15 amino acids. CDR3 nucleotide sequence: TGTGCCAGCAGCGATAACAGGGGGCTCGGCGGGGAGCTGTTTTTT. It is translated as CASSDNRGLGGELFF.

In this sample, this clone turned up a few times. The rearrangement links TRBV6-6 to TRBJ1-4, with D unresolved. Deletions cut 5 bases from V and 6 bases from J, with 16 bases between. CDR3 size: 15 residues. CDR1 and CDR2 from the germline V gene are MNHNY and SVGAGI (reference sequence). CDR3 sequence (DNA): TGTGCCAGCAGTCCCCCCGGCCAGGTCGATGAAAAACTGTTTTTT. This translates into CASSPPGQVDEKLFF.

The V gene is TRBV28, the J gene TRBJ2-7, with 10 bases that match TRBD1. Germline V gene sequence: CDR1 MDHEN, CDR2 SYDVKM. This CDR3 is 15 amino acids long. The ends lost 6 bases at V and 3 bases at J; junction bases unmatched: 8. CDR3 residues: CASSRTGGVFYEQYF. CDR3 sequence (DNA): TGTGCCAGCAGCCGGACAGGGGGAGTCTTCTACGAGCAGTACTTC.

This clone has more than one count but fewer than ten. This chain joins TRBV19 and TRBJ1-1; D might be TRBD1 (5 bases). CDR1 and CDR2 (germline): LNHDA, SQIVND (reference sequence). The ends were cut back, 1 base at V and 4 bases at J, with 10 bases in the middle. CDR3 length: 14 amino acids. CDR3 residues: CASSIGGRGTEAFF. The CDR3 DNA reads as TGTGCCAGTAGTATAGGAGGGAGGGGCACTGAAGCTTTCTTT.

On this clone itself: Compared with germline, one end of the junction differs, possibly owing to a read error. The genes are TRBV6-5 and TRBJ1-5, with 8 bases fitting TRBD1. Germline CDR1 MNHEY, CDR2 SVGAGI. The CDR3 extends over 16 amino acids. The CDR3 DNA follows: TGTGCCAGCAGTTACACTGGACAGGGCCTCGGTCAGCCCCAGAATTTT. It encodes CASSYTGQGLGQPQNF.

This clone was counted a few times. The chain combines TRBV25-1 with TRBJ2-2; 12 bases align to TRBD2. Germline lookup yields CDR1 MGHDK and CDR2 SYGVNS. V was pared by 2 bases and J by 8 bases, with 3 bases of the junction left unmatched. This CDR3 has 15 amino acids. CDR3 sequence: CASSEQLAGGGELFF. CDR3 nucleotides: TGTGCCAGCAGTGAACAACTAGCGGGGGGAGGGGAGCTGTTTTTT.

This rearrangement joins TRBV15 to TRBJ2-3; TRBD1 aligns across 9 bases. V lost 0 bases and J lost 4; bases outside the gene matches: 2. CDR3 length: 15 residues. Germline V lookup: CDR1 LNHNV, CDR2 YYDKDF (reference sequence). DNA for the CDR3: TGTGCCACCAGCAGAGATACAGGGGGCGCAGATACGCAGTATTTT. It yields the protein CATSRDTGGADTQYF.

This chain uses TRBV28 with TRBJ1-2; a possible D gene is TRBD1 (6 bases). CDR1 is MDHEN and CDR2 is SYDVKM in the germline V gene. CDR3 length: 15 residues. V was cut by 4 bases and J by 1 base, with 13 bases left in between. The CDR3 sequence is CASSSPGTSNYGYTF. CDR3 DNA: TGTGCCAGCAGTTCCCCGGGGACAAGTAACTATGGCTACACCTTC.

The chain links TRBV5-1 to TRBJ2-2; D may be TRBD1 (6 bases). Germline V gives CDR1 SGHRS, CDR2 YFSETQ. CDR3 length equals 16 residues. Trimming shortened V by 0 bases and J by 2 bases, and 11 bases separated the two germline ends. This CDR3 reads CASSLGAGVNTGELFF. Here the CDR3 DNA reads TGCGCCAGCAGCTTGGGAGCAGGGGTCAACACCGGGGAGCTGTTTTTT. The variable domain in full, with the rest retrieved from reference TRBV5-1 and TRBJ2-2, is KAGVTQTPRYLIKTRGQQVTLSCSPISGHRSVSWYQQTPGQGLQFLFEYFSETQRNKGNFPGRFSGRQFSNSRSEMNVSTLELGDSALYLCASSLGAGVNTGELFFGEGSRLTVL.

This clone was seen only a few times. The chain couples TRBV10-3 to TRBJ2-3; 9 bases agree with TRBD2. Germline loops: CDR1 ENHRY, CDR2 SYGVKD. CDR3 length: 12 residues. V lost 10 bases to trimming and J lost 3 bases; unmatched junction nucleotides: 2. CDR3 protein: CATLAGTDTQYF. In DNA form, the CDR3 reads TGTGCCACCCTAGCGGGGACAGATACGCAGTATTTT.

The chain's CDR3 is CASGPSGHANNEQFF. The CDR3 bases are TGCGCCAGCGGCCCCTCGGGACACGCCAACAATGAGCAGTTCTTC. The chain carries TRBV5-1 and TRBJ2-1; possible D gene TRBD1, 6 bases. V gave up 7 bases and J gave up 5 bases, with 19 bases separating them. Germline CDR1 SGHRS, CDR2 YFSETQ. The CDR3 is 15 residues long.

The chain carries TRBV4-1 and TRBJ1-4; D is perhaps TRBD1 (6 bases). Germline CDR1 MGHRA, CDR2 YSYEKL. V gave up 0 bases and J gave up 6 bases, with 11 bases separating them. The CDR3 is made up of 15 amino acids. CDR3 protein: CASSQDTAGDEKLFF. The CDR3 region has the DNA TGCGCCAGCAGCCAAGACACAGCAGGGGATGAAAAACTGTTTTTT.

Only a few counts were recorded for this clone. This CDR3 is also generated by other DNA sequences in the sample. V gene TRBV5-1 combines with J gene TRBJ1-1; D uncertain. The germline V gene encodes CDR1 SGHRS and CDR2 YFSETQ. This CDR3 has 14 residues. The V end lost 0 bases, the J end lost 2 bases, and 8 bases lay between the germline ends. The CDR3 DNA reads as TGCGCCAGCAGCTTGGGAGGGCTTAACACTGAAGCTTTCTTT. Its protein product is CASSLGGLNTEAFF.

This clone was picked up a small number of times. The rearrangement uses TRBV5-1 and TRBJ2-7; 8 nucleotides match TRBD2. In germline, CDR1 is SGHRS, CDR2 YFSETQ. The CDR3 runs 17 residues. The ends lost 2 bases at V and 1 base at J; junction bases unmatched: 11. CDR3 in amino acids: CASSFTTPGLGSYEQYF. Written as DNA, the CDR3 is TGCGCCAGCAGCTTTACCACTCCGGGACTAGGGTCCTACGAGCAGTACTTC.

In this sample, this clone turned up a few times. The chain combines TRBV7-9 with TRBJ1-3; possible D gene TRBD1, 5 bases. Germline-derived CDR1 and CDR2 are SEHNR and FQNEAQ (reference sequence). The CDR3 totals 15 residues. Deletions cut 5 bases from V and 4 bases from J, with 15 bases between. CDR3 coding DNA: TGTGCCAGCAGCAATCCAGGGCCCAAAGGAAACACCATATATTTT. This encodes CASSNPGPKGNTIYF. The variable domain in full, completed from reference TRBV7-9 and TRBJ1-3, reads DTGVSQNPRHKITKRGQNVTFRCDPISEHNRLYWYRQTLGQGPEFLTYFQNEAQLEKSRLLSDRFSAERPKGSFSTLEIQRTEQGDSAMYLCASSNPGPKGNTIYFGEGSWLTVV.

This chain's CDR3 is CASSTGLTNPDTQYF. CDR3 DNA: TGCGCCAGCAGCACGGGACTAACAAACCCAGATACGCAGTATTTT. This chain uses TRBV5-1 with TRBJ2-3; 7 bases agree with TRBD2. The CDR3 totals 15 residues. CDR1 is SGHRS and CDR2 is YFSETQ in the germline V gene. With 4 bases clipped from V and 4 bases from J, the junction kept 9 bases outside the gene matches.

CDR3 sequence (DNA): TGTGCCAGCTCACCAACTGCGATCCGAACCTACGAGCAGTACTTC. The encoded protein is CASSPTAIRTYEQYF. The rearrangement links TRBV18 to TRBJ2-7; no firm D call. CDR3 length: 15 residues. The V gene's germline CDR1 is KGHSH and CDR2 LQKENI. V was shortened by 2 bases and J by 2 bases, with 13 bases between the two germline ends. Supplemented by reference TRBV18 and TRBJ2-7, the full variable domain reads NAGVMQNPRHLVRRRGQEARLRCSPMKGHSHVYWYRQLPEEGLKFMVYLQKENIIDESGMPKERFSAEFPKEGPSILRIQQVVRGDSAAYFCASSPTAIRTYEQYFGPGTRLTVT.

This rearrangement joins TRBV19 to TRBJ2-7; D ambiguous. This CDR3 has 14 amino acids. Germline loops: CDR1 LNHDA, CDR2 SQIVND (reference sequence). Deletions cut 5 bases from V and 0 bases from J, with 11 bases between. The CDR3 DNA sequence: TGTGCCAGTAGTCCGGCAGGTAGCTCCTACGAGCAGTACTTC. Translating it yields CASSPAGSSYEQYF.

This chain links TRBV29-1 with TRBJ2-1; no definite D call. Trimming stripped 7 bases from V and 4 bases from J, with 8 bases between. The CDR3 runs 11 residues. CDR1 SQVTM and CDR2 ANQGSEA come from the germline V gene. CDR3 nucleotide sequence: TGCAGCGGATCAGTGTACAATGAGCAGTTCTTC. Protein: CSGSVYNEQFF.

This sequence joins TRBV7-9 and TRBJ2-4, with TRBD2 as a possible D gene (6 bases). V was cut by 5 bases and J by 4 bases, with 12 bases left in between. Germline V gives CDR1 SEHNR, CDR2 FQNEAQ (reference sequence). The CDR3 runs 14 residues. CDR3 in amino acids: CASSPSAGKNIQYF. The CDR3 DNA is TGTGCCAGCAGCCCCTCGGCGGGAAAAAACATTCAGTACTTC.

The chain joins TRBV18 to TRBJ1-1; D perhaps matches TRBD1 (6 bases). This CDR3 region has 14 residues. Germline V gene lookup returns CDR1 KGHSH and CDR2 LQKENI. Trimming removed 3 bases at V and 5 bases at J, with 13 bases between. CDR3 region: CASSPPAGVTEAFF. In DNA form, the CDR3 reads TGTGCCAGCTCACCGCCGGCAGGGGTGACTGAAGCTTTCTTT. Full variable domain (missing parts from reference TRBV18 and TRBJ1-1): NAGVMQNPRHLVRRRGQEARLRCSPMKGHSHVYWYRQLPEEGLKFMVYLQKENIIDESGMPKERFSAEFPKEGPSILRIQQVVRGDSAAYFCASSPPAGVTEAFFGQGTRLTVV.

This clone was seen more than once but under ten times. The genes are TRBV2 and TRBJ1-2; D gene uncertain. This CDR3 comprises 13 residues. Germline V gene lookup returns CDR1 SNHLY and CDR2 FYNNEI. The V end was cut by 4 bases, the J end by 7 bases, with 13 bases between. The CDR3 protein is CASSGVQVSGYTF. The CDR3 nucleotides are TGTGCCAGCAGTGGAGTCCAGGTTTCTGGCTACACCTTC. Filled out from reference TRBV2 and TRBJ1-2, the complete variable domain reads EPEVTQTPSHQVTQMGQEVILRCVPISNHLYFYWYRQILGQKVEFLVSFYNNEISEKSEIFDDQFSVERPDGSNFTLKIRSTKLEDSAMYFCASSGVQVSGYTFGSGTRLTVV.

This clone appeared a few times. The chain has TRBV5-5 and TRBJ2-7, with no clear D. This CDR3 has 13 amino acids. CDR1 is SGHKS, CDR2 YYEKEE, per germline (reference sequence). The V end lost 3 bases, the J end lost 7 bases, and 14 bases lay between the germline ends. This CDR3 reads CASSSGSSWEQYF. The CDR3 nucleotides are TGTGCCAGCAGCTCCGGGTCTTCTTGGGAGCAGTACTTC.

The chain carries TRBV5-4 and TRBJ2-5, with D unresolved. V shed 2 bases and J shed 6 bases, with 17 bases lying between them. Germline V gene data show CDR1 as SGHNT and CDR2 as YYREEE (reference sequence). This CDR3 contains 15 residues. CDR3: CASSFGGSSGKTQYF. DNA for the CDR3: TGTGCCAGCAGCTTTGGCGGATCTTCTGGAAAGACCCAGTACTTC.

This clone has just a few counts. This chain connects TRBV6-6 to TRBJ1-2; 7 nucleotides agree with TRBD1. The CDR3 extends over 13 amino acids. J gave up 8 bases and V 6 bases, and 9 bases lay outside the gene matches. Germline CDR1 is MNHNY and CDR2 is SVGAGI (reference sequence). CDR3 sequence (DNA): TGTGCCAGCAGCCCCGACAGGGAGCGAGGCTACACCTTC. Translating gives CASSPDRERGYTF.

The rearrangement links TRBV5-6 to TRBJ2-1; D not certain. CDR1 and CDR2 (germline): SGHDT, YYEEEE. The V gene lost 4 bases and the J gene lost 3 bases, with 14 bases spanning the gap. The CDR3 is 15 amino acids. CDR3 DNA sequence: TGTGCCAGCAGCCAGAAACAGCTTCTCTACAATGAGCAGTTCTTC. This encodes CASSQKQLLYNEQFF.

The V call is TRBV9, the J call TRBJ2-1; 11 bases match TRBD2. This CDR3 is built from 20 residues. The germline V gene encodes CDR1 SGDLS and CDR2 YYNGEE. Trimming cost V 4 bases and J 0 bases; bases outside gene matches: 15. This chain's CDR3 is CASSSRLAGSFQSSYNEQFF. DNA for the CDR3: TGTGCCAGCAGCTCGAGACTAGCGGGATCATTTCAGAGCTCCTACAATGAGCAGTTCTTC.

This clone showed up just a few times. The rearrangement uses TRBV7-9 and TRBJ2-1, with 8 bases fitting TRBD1. The V segment lost 4 bases and the J segment 4 bases; nucleotides outside the gene matches: 6. CDR3 length equals 15 residues. Per germline, CDR1 SEHNR and CDR2 FQNEAQ (reference sequence). CDR3 bases: TGTGCCAGCAGCTCGCCGGGACAGGCATACAATGAGCAGTTCTTC. Its protein product is CASSSPGQAYNEQFF.

V gene TRBV28 combines with J gene TRBJ2-3, with D perhaps TRBD1 (6 bases). V dropped 4 bases and J dropped 5 bases, with 16 bases sitting between them. Germline-derived CDR1 and CDR2 are MDHEN and SYDVKM. The CDR3 totals 15 residues. CDR3 sequence: CASSSPPGAIDTQYF. CDR3 coding DNA: TGTGCCAGCAGTTCCCCCCCAGGGGCTATAGATACGCAGTATTTT.

This clone has more than one count but fewer than ten. This chain joins TRBV29-1 and TRBJ1-2, with TRBD1 matching 7 bases. V shed 3 bases, J shed 3 bases, and the junction held 7 bases outside the gene matches. The germline gives CDR1 SQVTM, CDR2 ANQGSEA. This CDR3 contains 14 residues. This CDR3 is CSVDVGGVDYGYTF. The CDR3 nucleotides are TGCAGCGTTGACGTAGGGGGCGTTGACTATGGCTACACCTTC.

This clone was picked up a small number of times. The J gene is TRBJ2-6, the V gene TRBV9; D is unclear. V was pared by 8 bases and J by 0 bases, with 6 bases between. The CDR3 length is 13 residues. CDR1 is SGDLS and CDR2 is YYNGEE in the germline V gene. CDR3 DNA sequence: TGTGCCAGTAGATCCTCTGGGGCCAACGTCCTGACTTTC. Protein: CASRSSGANVLTF.